A selection of T cell receptor beta chains follows, all from one sample in a study of cytomegalovirus exposure and HLA in healthy donors. The repertoire was sequenced with immunoSEQ multiplex PCR; TCRdb's copy has only in-frame clones and lacks some. Here the sample spans roughly 86,000 clones, 90% to 97% being singletons. Source material: PBMCs. The source of these receptors is a young man in good health and CMV-seropositive. CDR3s leave out the opening cysteine and the closing phenylalanine or tryptophan. The D gene is left open where the match is weak.

j_call cdr3_length d_call v_call cdr3_aa
TRBJ2-5 11 TRBD1 TRBV30 AWSVAGGETQY
TRBJ1-1 13 . TRBV6-5 ASSYSPDRSTEAF
TRBJ1-4 13 TRBD1 TRBV15 ATSTRQGYYEKLF
TRBJ1-1 11 . TRBV6-5 ASSEDMNTEAF
TRBJ1-5 12 TRBD1 TRBV5-5 ASSLDRGTQPQH
TRBJ1-5 13 . TRBV19 ASNTRTVGNQPQH
TRBJ1-1 12 . TRBV10-3 AISESAGSTEAF
TRBJ1-1 15 TRBD1 TRBV18 ASSPPGTGAGNTEAF
TRBJ2-1 9 . TRBV5-1 ASNNYNEQF
TRBJ2-7 12 TRBD2 TRBV28 ASSPRRGGNEQY
TRBJ2-1 13 TRBD1 TRBV5-1 ASSLQGYTYNEQF
TRBJ2-5 13 . TRBV18 ASSQTTARQETQY
TRBJ2-7 13 TRBD1 TRBV5-1 ASSLALGQAYEQY
TRBJ1-1 11 TRBD1 TRBV2 ASSYRGFTEAF
TRBJ1-4 12 . TRBV30 AWDGQRRNEKLF
TRBJ1-2 16 TRBD1 TRBV5-1 ASSLVSPYRGPHIGYT
TRBJ2-1 11 TRBD1 TRBV14 ASGETGWTEQF
TRBJ2-7 10 . TRBV10-3 ATQGVPYEQY
TRBJ1-5 13 TRBD1 TRBV9 ASSETGTGYQPQH
TRBJ1-2 12 TRBD1 TRBV6-1 ASSEIAGGYGYT
TRBJ1-6 13 . TRBV9 ASSVEAGYNSPLH
TRBJ2-7 10 . TRBV27 ASSLGGNGEY